The 3 T cell receptor beta chains listed next were all sequenced from one sample in a study of T cell changes during pregnancy in multiple sclerosis. TCRdb's copy holds only in-frame clones and misses some; the assay was immunoSEQ multiplex PCR. Of roughly 93,000 clones detected, approximately 90% appear once; the ten largest clones hold approximately 0.9%. The sequencing used peripheral blood, collected before pregnancy. All receptors derive from a female donor with multiple sclerosis, enrolled in a pregnancy study.

This rearrangement joins TRBV6-6 to TRBJ1-1, with D tentatively TRBD1 (5 bases). Germline loops: CDR1 MNHNY, CDR2 SVGAGI (reference sequence). Trimming stripped 5 bases from V and 7 bases from J, with 17 bases between. The CDR3 is 14 residues long. The CDR3 spells CASSAPGGKSEAFF. DNA for the CDR3: TGTGCCAGCAGTGCCCCGGGGGGGAAGAGTGAAGCTTTCTTT.

This rearrangement joins TRBV2 to TRBJ2-3; D unresolved. Germline V gene sequence: CDR1 SNHLY, CDR2 FYNNEI. Deletions cut 5 bases from V and 0 bases from J, with 3 bases between. The CDR3 totals 12 residues. The CDR3 DNA is TGTGCCAGCAGTTCGAGCACAGATACGCAGTATTTT. Amino acid sequence: CASSSSTDTQYF.

This sequence joins TRBV29-1 and TRBJ1-5, with 9 bases identical to TRBD1. Germline-derived CDR1 and CDR2 are SQVTM and ANQGSEA. The CDR3 is 13 residues long. Losses at the gene ends were 7 bases for V and 3 bases for J; bases not matched to a gene: 4. The CDR3 nucleotides read TGCAGCGCCCGGACAGGGGACAATCAGCCCCAGCATTTT. Translating it yields CSARTGDNQPQHF.